A single sample gave rise to the 17 T cell receptor beta chains below, sequenced in a study of blood T cell repertoires in COVID-19. Libraries were prepared by immunoSEQ multiplex PCR; TCRdb keeps only in-frame clonotypes and omits some of them. There are a few hundred thousand clones in the sample; about 88% occur only once, and under 8.5% lies in the top ten. The sample comprised peripheral blood. The receptors shown here come from a woman aged 60-70 years with COVID-19, enrolled during active disease.

The chain joins TRBV11-3 to TRBJ2-6; D might be TRBD1 (6 bases). The CDR3 sequence is 15 residues long. Per germline, CDR1 SGHNT and CDR2 YENEEA. Trimming removed 4 bases at V and 2 bases at J, with 9 bases between. The CDR3 is CASSSTGTGANVLTF. CDR3 in DNA: TGTGCCAGCAGCTCGACAGGAACTGGGGCCAACGTCCTGACTTTC.

The chain carries TRBV9 and TRBJ2-7, with D perhaps TRBD1 (6 bases). The CDR3 length is 17 residues. CDR1 and CDR2 (germline): SGDLS, YYNGEE. Trimming took 0 bases from V and 0 from J, leaving 16 bases between them. The CDR3 DNA sequence: TGTGCCAGCAGCGTAGGGGGACAATCACATACCTCCTACGAGCAGTACTTC. This sequence encodes CASSVGGQSHTSYEQYF.

The chain links TRBV6-6 to TRBJ1-1; maybe TRBD1 (6 bases). Germline CDR1 reads MNHNY; CDR2 reads SVGAGI (reference sequence). This CDR3 is 16 amino acids long. The germline V and J ends were trimmed by 2 bases and 3 bases, with 16 bases remaining between them. The CDR3 reads CASSYPRGGDYTEAFF. The DNA for the CDR3 is TGTGCCAGCAGTTACCCCAGAGGGGGGGATTACACTGAAGCTTTCTTT.

The CDR3 DNA reads TGTGCCAGCAGCCTAACCGGGTCCTACAATGAGCAGTTCTTC. Encoded protein: CASSLTGSYNEQFF. The chain carries TRBV3-1 (or the pseudogene TRBV3-2) and TRBJ2-1; D gene uncertain. In germline, CDR1 is LGHDT, CDR2 YNNKEL (reference sequence). The CDR3 consists of 14 residues. V gave up 4 bases and J gave up 1 base, with 8 bases separating them.

The chain carries TRBV7-3 and TRBJ2-2; the D is unclear. The CDR3 runs 13 residues. Trimming removed 5 bases at V and 6 bases at J, with 10 bases between. The germline CDR1 and CDR2 sequences are SGHTA and FQGTGA. CDR3 sequence reads: CASSPGDPGELFF. The CDR3 DNA reads TGTGCCAGCAGCCCAGGCGATCCCGGGGAGCTGTTTTTT.

This chain joins TRBV6-5 and TRBJ1-2, with 7 bases aligning to TRBD1. Trimming at V came to 0 bases and at J to 1 base, leaving 2 bases not matched to a gene. The CDR3 sequence is 15 residues long. Germline values: CDR1 MNHEY, CDR2 SVGAGI. The CDR3 loop reads CASSYSRQGNYGYTF. CDR3 sequence (DNA): TGTGCCAGCAGTTACTCGCGACAGGGTAACTATGGCTACACCTTC.

The rearrangement uses TRBV7-3 and TRBJ1-1; tentative D call: TRBD1 (6 bases). Germline V gene sequence: CDR1 SGHTA, CDR2 FQGTGA. Deletions cut 5 bases from V and 7 bases from J, with 20 bases between. This CDR3 is built from 15 residues. CDR3 loop: CASSRQTGGGSEAFF. The CDR3 DNA sequence: TGTGCCAGCAGCCGTCAGACAGGCGGCGGCAGTGAAGCTTTCTTT.

The chain is built from TRBV30 and TRBJ1-2; D gene unclear. Germline lookup yields CDR1 GTSNPN and CDR2 SVGIG (reference sequence). The ends were cut back, 7 bases at V and 6 bases at J, with 18 bases in the middle. The length of the CDR3 is 13 residues. This chain's CDR3 is CALERWRADGYTF. The CDR3 DNA sequence: TGTGCCTTGGAACGGTGGCGGGCGGATGGCTACACCTTC. Full variable domain (rest looked up from reference TRBV30 and TRBJ1-2): SQTIHQWPATLVQPVGSPLSLECTVEGTSNPNLYWYRQAAGRGLQLLFYSVGIGQISSEVPQNLSASRPQDRQFILSSKKLLLSDSGFYLCALERWRADGYTFGSGTRLTVV.

The chain joins TRBV7-2 to TRBJ1-1; D is unclear. CDR1 and CDR2 (germline): SGHTA, FQGNSA. The length of the CDR3 is 13 residues. With 5 bases removed from V and 1 base from J, the gap between germline ends came to 8 bases. The CDR3 sequence: CASSVIWNTEAFF. The CDR3 bases are TGTGCCAGCAGCGTAATCTGGAACACTGAAGCTTTCTTT.

The chain links TRBV5-6 to TRBJ1-2; D remains unclear. Germline V lookup: CDR1 SGHDT, CDR2 YYEEEE. Trimming shortened V by 0 bases and J by 4 bases, and 16 bases separated the two germline ends. The CDR3 has 16 amino acids. The chain's CDR3 is CASSLDGTPNLYGYTF. The CDR3 DNA follows: TGTGCCAGCAGCTTGGACGGTACGCCCAACCTCTATGGCTACACCTTC.

This chain uses TRBV2 with TRBJ2-6, with 10 nucleotides matching TRBD1. CDR3 length: 13 residues. J was trimmed by 10 bases and V by 7 bases; bases with no gene match: 4. CDR1 and CDR2 from the germline V gene are SNHLY and FYNNEI. The CDR3 is CASMTDRGNVLTF. In DNA, the CDR3 is TGTGCCAGCATGACGGACAGGGGGAACGTCCTGACTTTC.

The J gene is TRBJ1-6, the V gene TRBV11-3, with D possibly TRBD1 on 6 matching bases. Per germline, CDR1 SGHNT and CDR2 YENEEA. Trimming cost V 5 bases and J 6 bases, with 23 bases left between them. This CDR3 contains 18 residues. The CDR3 here is CASSDKGAGGRFNSPLHF. As DNA, the CDR3 is TGTGCCAGCAGCGATAAAGGGGCGGGGGGCCGTTTTAATTCACCCCTCCACTTT.

The chain employs TRBV25-1 and TRBJ1-2; the match to TRBD1 covers 7 bases. The germline CDR1 and CDR2 sequences are MGHDK and SYGVNS. V lost 10 bases and J lost 2; bases outside the gene matches: 7. CDR3 size: 13 residues. CDR3 DNA sequence: TGTGCCACCCACAGGGGAGAAAACTATGGCTACACCTTC. It codes for CATHRGENYGYTF.

The chain joins TRBV5-4 to TRBJ2-2; 7 bases match TRBD1. The CDR3 sequence is 14 residues long. Germline assignment: CDR1 SGHNT and CDR2 YYREEE (reference sequence). With V trimmed by 7 bases and J by 1 base, 4 bases remained unmatched. The CDR3 reads CASGRQGNTGELFF. The CDR3 DNA reads as TGTGCCAGCGGCAGACAGGGGAACACCGGGGAGCTGTTTTTT.

This chain uses TRBV7-2 with TRBJ2-1; no reliable D call. Germline V gene lookup returns CDR1 SGHTA and CDR2 FQGNSA. The CDR3 sequence is 15 residues long. V lost 5 bases, J lost 0 bases, and 11 bases lay in between. The CDR3 loop reads CASSPQKSSYNEQFF. CDR3 in DNA: TGTGCCAGCAGCCCTCAGAAATCCTCCTACAATGAGCAGTTCTTC.

The chain uses TRBV5-1 and TRBJ2-7; a weak D match, TRBD1 (6 bases). V was pared by 3 bases and J by 2 bases, with 21 bases between. The CDR3 is 17 amino acids. Germline V gives CDR1 SGHRS, CDR2 YFSETQ. This CDR3 is CASSYGMIKDSTYEQYF. DNA for the CDR3: TGCGCCAGCAGCTATGGGATGATCAAGGACAGTACCTACGAGCAGTACTTC. Complete variable domain (other parts from reference TRBV5-1 and TRBJ2-7): KAGVTQTPRYLIKTRGQQVTLSCSPISGHRSVSWYQQTPGQGLQFLFEYFSETQRNKGNFPGRFSGRQFSNSRSEMNVSTLELGDSALYLCASSYGMIKDSTYEQYFGPGTRLTVT.

This clone was picked up a small number of times. The chain is built from TRBV7-9 and TRBJ1-5, with 7 bases aligning to TRBD1. The CDR3 consists of 17 residues. The V gene's germline CDR1 is SEHNR and CDR2 FQNEAQ (reference sequence). The junction had 5 bases not matched to a gene; V was cut back by 0 bases and J by 0 bases. The CDR3 region has the DNA TGTGCCAGCAGCTTAGCCCGACAGGGTTATAGCAATCAGCCCCAGCATTTT. It is translated as CASSLARQGYSNQPQHF.